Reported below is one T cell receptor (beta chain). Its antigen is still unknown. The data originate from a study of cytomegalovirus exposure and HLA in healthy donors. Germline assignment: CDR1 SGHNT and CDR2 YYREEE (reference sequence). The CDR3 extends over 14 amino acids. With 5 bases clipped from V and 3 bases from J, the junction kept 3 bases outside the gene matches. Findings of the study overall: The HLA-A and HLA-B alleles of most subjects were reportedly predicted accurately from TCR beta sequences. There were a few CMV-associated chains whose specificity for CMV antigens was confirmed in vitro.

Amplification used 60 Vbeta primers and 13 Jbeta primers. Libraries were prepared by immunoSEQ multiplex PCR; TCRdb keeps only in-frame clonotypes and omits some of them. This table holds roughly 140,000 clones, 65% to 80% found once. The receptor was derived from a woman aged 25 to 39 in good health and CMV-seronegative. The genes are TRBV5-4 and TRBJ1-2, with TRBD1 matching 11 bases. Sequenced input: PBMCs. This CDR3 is CASSRDRGDYGYTF. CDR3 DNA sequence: TGTGCCAGCAGTCGGGACAGGGGGGACTATGGCTACACCTTC.